Included here is one T cell receptor beta chain sequence, with context. Its antigen is not known. The treatment was: approximately nine-day PBMC culture with coronavirus spike peptide pools or control peptides (ViraFEST assay). The source of the sample is a study of vaccination and CD4 T cells after COVID-19. Study information: A CEFX pool, an HIV-1 Nef pool, or else no peptide went into the control cultures.

Trimming pared 1 base from V and 1 base from J, leaving 16 bases between. The CDR3 is 17 amino acids. Per the germline V gene, CDR1 is MNHNS and CDR2 is SASEGT. Oncomine TCR Beta short-read sequencing was applied to DNA from cultured CD4+ T cells. TCRdb reprocessed the PCR reads with MiXCR, giving one entry per CDR3 protein. Of 15,000 to 20,000 distinct CDR3 sequences listed, roughly 63% are singletons. The source is a human donor who had recovered from COVID-19. The chain combines TRBV6-1 with TRBJ2-5; D might be TRBD1 (5 bases). What was sequenced was CD4+ T cells from blood, cultured in vitro. The CDR3: CASSEVLETGRQETQYF. DNA of the CDR3: TGTGCCAGCAGTGAAGTATTAGAAACAGGACGCCAAGAGACCCAGTACTTC.